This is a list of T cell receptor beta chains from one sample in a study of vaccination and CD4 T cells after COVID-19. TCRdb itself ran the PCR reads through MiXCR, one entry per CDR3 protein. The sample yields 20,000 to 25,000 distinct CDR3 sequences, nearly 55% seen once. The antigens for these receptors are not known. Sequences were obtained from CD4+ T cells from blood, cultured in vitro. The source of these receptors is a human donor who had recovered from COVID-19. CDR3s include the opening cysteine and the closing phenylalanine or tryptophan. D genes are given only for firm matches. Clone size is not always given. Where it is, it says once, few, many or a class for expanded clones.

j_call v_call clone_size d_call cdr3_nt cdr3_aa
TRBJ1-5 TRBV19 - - TGTGCCAGTACTCCAATCGGGGGGGAGGTTATTAGCAATCAGCCCCAGCATTTT CASTPIGGEVISNQPQHF
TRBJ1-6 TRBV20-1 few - TGCAGTGCTAAGGCAGGAGCTAGCAATTCACCCCTCCACTTT CSAKAGASNSPLHF
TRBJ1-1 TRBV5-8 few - TGTGCCAGCAGCTTGTGGGGGGAAGCTTTCTTT CASSLWGEAFF
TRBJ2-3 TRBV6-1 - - TGTGCCAGCAGGGGGGGTGGGATTAGTACGGATAGCACAGATACGCAGTATTTT CASRGGGISTDSTDTQYF
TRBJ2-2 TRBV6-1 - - TGTGCCAGCAGCTGGGATTCCACCGGGGAGCTGTTTTTT CASSWDSTGELFF
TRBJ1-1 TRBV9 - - TGTGCCAGCAGCGTGGGCCCCGACAACACTGAAGCTTTCTTT CASSVGPDNTEAFF
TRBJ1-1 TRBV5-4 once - TGTGCCAGCAGCTTGGGGGCAGGGAGGAACACTGAAGCTTTCTTT CASSLGAGRNTEAFF
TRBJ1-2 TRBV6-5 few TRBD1 TGTGCCAGCAGTTACGCGACAGGGGGCGAGTATGGCTACACCTTC CASSYATGGEYGYTF
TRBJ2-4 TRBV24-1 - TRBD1 TGTGCCACCGGACAGGAAAACATTCAGTACTTC CATGQENIQYF
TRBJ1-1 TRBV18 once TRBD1 TGTGCCAGCTCACGACTTTTACAGGGGGAGACTGAAGCTTTCTTT CASSRLLQGETEAFF
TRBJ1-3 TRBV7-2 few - TGTGCCAGCAGCTTTGGGGCTGGAAACACCATATATTTT CASSFGAGNTIYF
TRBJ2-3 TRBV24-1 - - - CATSDSAPGLGAADTQYF
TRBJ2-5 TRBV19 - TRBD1 TGTGCCAGTAGTGTCCGGGACAGGGGTGGGGAGACCCAGTACTTC CASSVRDRGGETQYF
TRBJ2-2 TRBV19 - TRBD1 TGTGCCAGTAGATCAGGGGGCGGAACCGGGGAGCTGTTTTTT CASRSGGGTGELFF
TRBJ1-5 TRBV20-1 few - TGCAGTGCTAGAGATCAAAGGGGAGGTAGCAATCAGCCCCAGCATTTT CSARDQRGGSNQPQHF
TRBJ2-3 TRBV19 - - TGTGCCAGTAGTAACCGGCTAGTGTGGACAGATATGCAGTATTTT CASSNRLVWTDMQYF
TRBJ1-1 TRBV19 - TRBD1 TGTGCCAGTAGTATAACAGGGGCTAGAGTCACTGAAGCTTTCTTT CASSITGARVTEAFF
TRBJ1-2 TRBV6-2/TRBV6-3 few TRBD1 TGTGCCAGCAGTTACTCCCCTCACAGGGGCGGCTACACCTTC CASSYSPHRGGYTF
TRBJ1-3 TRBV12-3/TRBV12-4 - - TGTGCCAGCAGTATCGGGAGAAACACCATATATTTT CASSIGRNTIYF
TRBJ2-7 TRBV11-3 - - TGTGCCAGCAGCTTATCAGGAGGGAAACCCTACGAGCAGTACTTC CASSLSGGKPYEQYF
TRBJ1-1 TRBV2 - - TGTGCCAGCAGATCTCAGAGTAGCACTGAAGCTTTCTTT CASRSQSSTEAFF
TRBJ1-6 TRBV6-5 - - TGTGCCAGCAGTTACCAAGACAGTAATTCACCCCTCCACTTT CASSYQDSNSPLHF
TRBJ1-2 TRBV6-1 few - TGTGCCAGCAGTGACCTCGCGGCAGGTTTCTATGGCTACACCTTC CASSDLAAGFYGYTF
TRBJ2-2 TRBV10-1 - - TGCGCCAGCAGCGAGGGCGGAAACACCGGGGAGCTGTTTTTT CASSEGGNTGELFF
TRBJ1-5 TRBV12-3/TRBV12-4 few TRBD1 TGTGCCAGCAGTCTAGGAGGAGGGGGCTTGGGGCAGCCCCAGCATTTT CASSLGGGGLGQPQHF
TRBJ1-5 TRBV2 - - TGTGCCAGCATAAAACTTACTGGGCGCAATCAGCCCCAGCATTTT CASIKLTGRNQPQHF
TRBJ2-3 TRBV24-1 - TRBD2 TGTGCCACCAGTGACCGGTGGGGTAGCGGGAGGCCAGATACGCAGTATTTT CATSDRWGSGRPDTQYF
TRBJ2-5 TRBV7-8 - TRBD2 TGTGCCAGCAGCTTAGAAAGGGGCGGGGGGGAGACCCAGTACTTC CASSLERGGGETQYF
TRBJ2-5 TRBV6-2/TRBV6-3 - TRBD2 TGTGCCAGCAGTTACAGGCTAGCGGAGCAAGAGACCCAGTACTTC CASSYRLAEQETQYF